The source of this TCR beta chain is a study of blood T cell repertoires in COVID-19. Study summary: PBMCs, B-cell-depleted T cells, or T cells were the source of the cDNA or gDNA that made up the material.

The CDR3 spans 14 residues. Germline lookup yields CDR1 SGHTA and CDR2 FQGNSA. V shed 5 bases and J 8 bases; nucleotides not matched to a gene: 8. The data were produced by immunoSEQ multiplex PCR, yet TCRdb's version contains in-frame clones alone and is incomplete. The data contain around 260,000 clones, approximately 83% of them singletons. This TCR came from a woman in her forties or fifties who had recovered from COVID-19. Sequencing was done on a sample of peripheral blood. This sequence joins TRBV7-2 and TRBJ2-1, with 8 positions matching TRBD2. CDR3 DNA: TGTGCCAGCAGCCCCGGGACTAGTCGCGATGAGCAGTTCTTC. It specifies CASSPGTSRDEQFF.